This T cell receptor beta chain appears in the sequencing data of a study of blood T cell repertoires in COVID-19. Study context: The origin of the acute and convalescent COVID-19 samples was the United States, Italy and Spain. The cDNA or gDNA used as material had been derived from T cells, B-cell-depleted T cells, or PBMCs.

Participants came from 24 US areas, aged roughly 18 to 89 years. Cohorts were based on clinical histories the participants reported. Clones were sequenced by immunoSEQ multiplex PCR, and TCRdb holds only the in-frame ones, with some missing. The sample yields about 250,000 clones, about 87% seen once. Per the germline V gene, CDR1 is MNHEY and CDR2 is SMNVEV (reference sequence). The CDR3 has 16 residues. V was cut by 2 bases and J by 0 bases, with 13 bases left in between. The chain uses TRBV27 and TRBJ1-1; no clear D gene. This TCR derives from a woman in her fifties or sixties who had recovered from COVID-19. Sequencing was done on a sample of PBMCs or T cells enriched from blood (not recorded which). Here the CDR3 DNA reads TGTGCCAGCAGTTTAAAGGCGGCCCCGGTGAACACTGAAGCTTTCTTT. As protein: CASSLKAAPVNTEAFF.